Listed below are T cell receptor beta chains from one sample, sequenced in a study of blood T cell repertoires in COVID-19. TCRdb's table, derived via immunoSEQ multiplex PCR, lists solely in-frame clones and lacks some. The data contain around 57,000 clones, approximately 90% of them singletons. Specimen: peripheral blood. These receptor sequences come from a human donor with active COVID-19. The donor label of this sample is uncertain. Each CDR3 is given with its conserved first and last residue. The D gene is left open where the match is weak. The size of a clone is reported for some rows only, either as once, few or many, or as a class for expanded clones.

V gene	J gene	clone size	D gene	CDR3 DNA	CDR3 protein
TRBV4-1	TRBJ2-3	NA	TRBD2	TGCGCCAGCAGTGGGCTAGCGGGGGCGACAACAGATACGCAGTATTTT	CASSGLAGATTDTQYF
TRBV30	TRBJ1-6	NA	TRBD1	TGTGCCTGGAGTGTTGGAGGGGGCTTCTATAATTCACCCCTCCACTTT	CAWSVGGGFYNSPLHF
TRBV20-1	TRBJ2-1	NA	NA	TGCAGTGCTAGAGTGCGATCTGAGCAGTTCTTC	CSARVRSEQFF
TRBV9	TRBJ2-1	NA	TRBD2	TGTGCCAGCAGGCCCCCGGGACTAGCGGCCTACAATGAGCAGTTCTTC	CASRPPGLAAYNEQFF
TRBV19	TRBJ1-5	NA	NA	TGTGCCAGTAGGATACAGGCATCCAATCAGCCCCAGCATTTT	CASRIQASNQPQHF
TRBV18	TRBJ2-7	NA	NA	TGTGCCAGCTCACCACCGCAACTCCCCTACGAGCAGTACTTC	CASSPPQLPYEQYF
TRBV19	TRBJ2-7	once	NA	TGTGCCAGCACCGGGACTGATCCCTACGAGCAGTACTTC	CASTGTDPYEQYF
TRBV7-9	TRBJ1-5	NA	NA	TGTGCCAGCAGCTTAGGAGGAGGGGGCAATCAGCCCCAGCATTTT	CASSLGGGGNQPQHF
TRBV7-9	TRBJ2-5	NA	NA	TGTGCCAGCAGCTCGAAGAACGGGGAGACCCAGTACTTC	CASSSKNGETQYF
TRBV23-1	TRBJ2-3	NA	TRBD2	TGCGCCAGCAGTAAAACTAGCGGGAGTAACACAGATACGCAGTATTTT	CASSKTSGSNTDTQYF
TRBV7-3	TRBJ2-3	NA	TRBD1	TGTGCCAGCAGCCGGACAGGGGGCACAGATACGCAGTATTTT	CASSRTGGTDTQYF
TRBV28	TRBJ1-1	NA	NA	TGTGCCAGCAGTTTAAGTGCAGGTTTGAACACTGAAGCTTTCTTT	CASSLSAGLNTEAFF
TRBV6-2/TRBV6-3	TRBJ2-6	NA	NA	TGTGCCAGCAGTTACATCAGGCCTTCTGGGGCCAACGTCCTGACTTTC	CASSYIRPSGANVLTF
TRBV9	TRBJ2-3	NA	TRBD1	TGTGCCAGCAGCGGAGGGGGCCCGTCGAGAACTAGCACAGATACGCAGTATTTT	CASSGGGPSRTSTDTQYF
TRBV4-1	TRBJ1-1	NA	NA	TGCGCCAGCAGCCAAGACAGAGGGTTCACTGAAGCTTTCTTT	CASSQDRGFTEAFF
TRBV11-2	TRBJ2-1	NA	TRBD2	TGTGCCAGCAGCGCGCGGGGGGGCATGTACAATGAGCAGTTCTTC	CASSARGGMYNEQFF
TRBV11-2	TRBJ2-2	once	NA	TGTGCCAGCAGCTTAGGGCCGGGCCTAGGAGGCGCCGGGGAGCTGTTTTTT	CASSLGPGLGGAGELFF
TRBV5-6	TRBJ2-1	NA	NA	TGTGCCAGCAGCTCGGGACACTACAATGAGCAGTTCTTC	CASSSGHYNEQFF
TRBV4-3	TRBJ1-4	NA	NA	TGCGCCAGCAGCCAAGATTTTGGGTCAGGGCACAATGAAAAACTGTTTTTT	CASSQDFGSGHNEKLFF
TRBV7-9	TRBJ2-7	NA	NA	TGTGCCAGCAGCTTACCGACAGGTAGTTCCTACGAGCAGTACTTC	CASSLPTGSSYEQYF
TRBV7-8	TRBJ2-3	NA	NA	TGTGCCAGCAGCCTCCCTATCAGCACAGATACGCAGTATTTT	CASSLPISTDTQYF
TRBV19	TRBJ2-6	NA	TRBD1	TGTGCCAGTAGTGTCTACAGGGGTGCTGGGGCCAACGTCCTGACTTTC	CASSVYRGAGANVLTF
TRBV4-2	TRBJ2-1	NA	NA	TGTGCCAGCAGCCTCGACAGGACCTCATACAATGAGCAGTTCTTC	CASSLDRTSYNEQFF
TRBV7-2	TRBJ2-3	NA	TRBD2	TGTGCCAGCAGGAGGGGACTAGCATCAGATACGCAGTATTTT	CASRRGLASDTQYF
TRBV2	TRBJ2-7	NA	NA	TGTGCCAGCAGCGTGACAGAGGGGACAATCTACGAGCAGTACTTC	CASSVTEGTIYEQYF
TRBV27	TRBJ2-3	NA	NA	TGTGCCAGCAGTTTAAGACACAACACAGATACGCAGTATTTT	CASSLRHNTDTQYF
TRBV5-1	TRBJ2-7	NA	NA	TGCGCCAGCAGATTCTTGGACGGGGATTCCTACGAGCAGTACTTC	CASRFLDGDSYEQYF
TRBV7-9	TRBJ1-2	NA	TRBD1	TGTGCCAGCAGCCCACAGGGGGCGTATGGCTACACCTTC	CASSPQGAYGYTF
TRBV19	TRBJ2-3	NA	TRBD2	TGTGCCAGTAGTATAACTAGCGGGGGGACAGATACGCAGTATTTT	CASSITSGGTDTQYF
TRBV30	TRBJ1-3	NA	TRBD1	TGTGCCTGGAAACTAGGGGGCCAGGGCTCTGGAAACACCATATATTTT	CAWKLGGQGSGNTIYF
TRBV3-1/TRBV3-2	TRBJ2-3	NA	TRBD2	TGTGCCAGCAGCTTTCCCGGGGTGGGGGGGACAGATACGCAGTATTTT	CASSFPGVGGTDTQYF
TRBV27	TRBJ2-7	once	NA	TGTGCCAGCAGTACCGGGTCCCGGGGTTCCGAGCAGTACTTC	CASSTGSRGSEQYF
TRBV19	TRBJ2-7	NA	TRBD2	TGTGCCAGTAGTATCCGGATAGCGGGGAATCGGTTCTACGAGCAGTACTTC	CASSIRIAGNRFYEQYF
TRBV19	TRBJ2-7	NA	TRBD1	TGTGCCAGTAGTATCTCCGCGGTCTGGGTGCCAGGGACAGGGGAGTTCTACGAGCAGTACTTC	CASSISAVWVPGTGEFYEQYF
TRBV11-2	TRBJ2-7	NA	NA	TGTGCCAGCAGCTTTAACTACGAGCAGTACTTC	CASSFNYEQYF